This T cell receptor beta chain was identified in a study of beta chain features in type 1 diabetes. This clone was seen only a few times. Its antigen is not known. Study-wide results and limits: Reads derived from cDNA could over-represent cells showing high TCR expression. TCRB CDR3s were moderately but significantly shorter in Type 1 diabetes patients in all four CD4+ subsets.

The study reverse transcribed the entire isolated RNA, so it sequenced expressed TCRB transcripts. Produced via immunoSEQ multiplex PCR; TCRdb's table is partial and in-frame only. The table records under 300,000 clones, around 13% of them present only once. Germline V gene lookup returns CDR1 SQVTM and CDR2 ANQGSEA. The CDR3 extends over 11 amino acids. The V end lost 4 bases, the J end lost 8 bases, and 9 bases lay between the germline ends. V usage is TRBV29-1 and J usage is TRBJ1-3, with D perhaps TRBD1 (6 bases). The clonotype was recovered from a man aged 30-40 years with type 1 diabetes. What was sequenced was naive CD4+ T cells from blood. The DNA of the CDR3 is TGCAGCGTTGTAAAGGGGGACACCATATATTTT. This codes for CSVVKGDTIYF.